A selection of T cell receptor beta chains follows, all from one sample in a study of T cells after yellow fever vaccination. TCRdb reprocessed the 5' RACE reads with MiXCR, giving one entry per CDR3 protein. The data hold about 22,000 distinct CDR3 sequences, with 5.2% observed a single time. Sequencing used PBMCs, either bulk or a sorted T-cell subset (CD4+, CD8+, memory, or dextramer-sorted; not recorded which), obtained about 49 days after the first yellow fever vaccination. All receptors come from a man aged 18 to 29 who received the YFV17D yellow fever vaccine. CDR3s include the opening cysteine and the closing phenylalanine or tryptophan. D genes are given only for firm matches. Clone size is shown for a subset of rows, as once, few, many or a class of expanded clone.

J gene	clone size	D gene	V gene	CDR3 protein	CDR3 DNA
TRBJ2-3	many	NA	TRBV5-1	CASSLGGDRRADTQYF	TGCGCCAGCAGCTTGGGAGGGGACCGGAGGGCAGATACGCAGTATTTT
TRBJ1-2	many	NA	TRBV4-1	CASSRPGEGLFGYTF	TGCGCCAGCAGCCGCCCGGGAGAGGGTCTCTTTGGCTACACCTTC
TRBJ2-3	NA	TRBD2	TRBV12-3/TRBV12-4	CCLEGPSFLSGGSGGTQYF	TGCTGCTTAGAGGGTCCATCGTTCTTGAGCGGGGGGTCAGGGGGTACGCAGTATTTT
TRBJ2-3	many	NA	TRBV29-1	CSVTGQGPGTDTQYF	TGCAGCGTCACGGGGCAGGGGCCTGGCACAGATACGCAGTATTTT
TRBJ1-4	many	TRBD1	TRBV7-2	CASSLGQGEEKLFF	TGTGCCAGCAGCTTAGGGCAGGGGGAGGAAAAACTGTTTTTT
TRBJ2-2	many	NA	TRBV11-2	CASSQISRATGELFF	TGTGCCAGCAGCCAAATCTCCAGGGCCACCGGGGAGCTGTTTTTT
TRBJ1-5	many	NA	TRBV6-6	CASSPANQPQHF	TGTGCCAGCAGTCCTGCGAATCAGCCCCAGCATTTT
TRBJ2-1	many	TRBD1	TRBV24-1	CATSDFGQGDEQFF	TGTGCCACCAGTGATTTTGGGCAGGGGGATGAGCAGTTCTTC
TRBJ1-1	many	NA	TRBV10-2	CASTMGRLNTEAFF	TGCGCCAGCACGATGGGACGGCTGAACACTGAAGCTTTCTTT
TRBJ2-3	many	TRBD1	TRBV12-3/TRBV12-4	CASRQEEVGTASTDTQYF	TGTGCCAGCAGACAGGAAGAGGTCGGGACAGCTAGCACAGATACGCAGTATTTT
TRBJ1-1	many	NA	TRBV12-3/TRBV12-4	CASSPNRHTEAFF	TGTGCCAGCAGTCCCAATCGGCATACTGAAGCTTTCTTT
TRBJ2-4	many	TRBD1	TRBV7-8	CASSYSGGATKNIQYF	TGTGCCAGCAGCTACTCAGGGGGCGCGACCAAAAACATTCAGTACTTC
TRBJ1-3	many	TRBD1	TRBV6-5	CASRSGTDSGNTIYF	TGTGCCAGCCGTAGCGGGACAGACTCTGGAAACACCATATATTTT
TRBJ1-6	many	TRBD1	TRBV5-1	CASSPQGASPLHF	TGCGCCAGCAGCCCACAGGGGGCTTCACCCCTCCACTTT
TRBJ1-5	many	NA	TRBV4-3	CASSQDAAGRRPQHF	TGCGCCAGCAGCCAAGATGCTGCAGGGAGAAGACCCCAGCATTTT
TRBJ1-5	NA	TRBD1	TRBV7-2	CASSLAAGGNNQPQHF	TGTGCCAGCAGCTTAGCGGCAGGGGGCAACAATCAGCCCCAGCATTTT
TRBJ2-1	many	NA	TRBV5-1	CASSLTEAYNEQFF	TGCGCCAGCAGCTTAACAGAAGCCTACAATGAGCAGTTCTTC
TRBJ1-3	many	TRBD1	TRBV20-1	CSARQSTGGAF	TGCAGTGCCAGACAGTCGACAGGGGGCGCCTTT
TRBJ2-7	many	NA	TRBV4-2	CASSQDLDSSVTLYEQYF	TGTGCCAGCAGCCAAGATCTGGACAGCTCAGTCACCCTCTACGAGCAGTACTTC
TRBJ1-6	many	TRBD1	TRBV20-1	CSAKGSGGNSPLHF	TGCAGTGCTAAGGGCTCAGGGGGGAATTCACCCCTCCACTTT
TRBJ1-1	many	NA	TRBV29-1	CSVGSVLEAFF	TGCAGCGTTGGTTCGGTATTAGAAGCTTTCTTT
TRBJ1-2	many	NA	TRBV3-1	CASSQDVGAGYTF	TGTGCCAGCAGCCAAGATGTAGGGGCTGGCTACACCTTC
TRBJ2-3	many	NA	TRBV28	CASSPRPGTQLYTQYF	TGTGCCAGCAGTCCCCGCCCCGGGACCCAACTTTATACGCAGTATTTT
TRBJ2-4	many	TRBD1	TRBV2	CANSGQSKNIQYF	TGTGCCAACTCGGGACAGAGCAAAAACATTCAGTACTTC
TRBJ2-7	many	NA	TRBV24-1	CATSEGYNTEQYF	TGTGCCACCAGTGAGGGATATAACACCGAGCAGTACTTC
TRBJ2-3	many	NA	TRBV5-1	CASSLEDSTDTQYF	TGCGCCAGCAGCTTGGAGGACAGCACAGATACGCAGTATTTT
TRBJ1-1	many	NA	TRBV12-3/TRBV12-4	CASSWGWQDQTFF	TGTGCCAGCAGTTGGGGGTGGCAGGACCAGACTTTCTTT
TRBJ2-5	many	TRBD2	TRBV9	CASSVGGGFQETQYF	TGTGCCAGCAGCGTAGGCGGGGGATTCCAAGAGACCCAGTACTTC
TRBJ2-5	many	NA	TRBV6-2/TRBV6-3	CASSDSQETQYF	TGTGCCAGCAGCGACAGTCAAGAGACCCAGTACTTC
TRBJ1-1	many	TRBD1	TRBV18	CASSPQGTGGRNTEAFF	TGTGCCAGCTCACCACAGGGGACAGGGGGTAGGAACACTGAAGCTTTCTTT
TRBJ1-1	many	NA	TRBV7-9	CASSSSGGRTEAFF	TGTGCCAGCAGCTCGAGCGGGGGTCGCACTGAAGCTTTCTTT
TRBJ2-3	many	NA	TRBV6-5	CASSYRGLGTDTQYF	TGTGCCAGCAGTTACAGGGGATTGGGTACAGATACGCAGTATTTT
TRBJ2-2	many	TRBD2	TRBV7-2	CASRRGLAGGPGELFF	TGTGCCAGCAGACGGGGACTAGCGGGGGGGCCGGGGGAGCTGTTTTTT
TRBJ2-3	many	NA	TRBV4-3	CASSQAPDSQKYF	TGCGCCAGCAGCCAAGCCCCGGACTCCCAAAAGTATTTT
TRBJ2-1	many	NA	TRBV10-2	CASSVPGGDYNEQFF	TGCGCCAGCAGTGTTCCCGGGGGCGACTACAATGAGCAGTTCTTC
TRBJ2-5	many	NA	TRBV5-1	CASSFRGGGETQYF	TGCGCCAGCAGCTTCAGAGGAGGAGGGGAGACCCAGTACTTC
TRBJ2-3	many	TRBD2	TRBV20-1	CSVARGGWTDTQYF	TGCAGTGTCGCACGGGGGGGTTGGACAGATACGCAGTATTTT
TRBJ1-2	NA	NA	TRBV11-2	CASSLGTGDGYTF	TGTGCCAGCAGCTTAGGGACCGGGGATGGCTACACCTTC
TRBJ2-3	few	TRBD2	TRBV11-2	CASSRPAGGSSLGHTQYF	TGTGCCAGCAGCCGACCCGCGGGGGGCTCCAGCCTCGGACATACGCAGTATTTT
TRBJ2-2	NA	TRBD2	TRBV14	CASSQGPRGRLTGELFF	TGTGCCAGCAGCCAAGGCCCGCGGGGGAGGCTCACCGGGGAGCTGTTTTTT
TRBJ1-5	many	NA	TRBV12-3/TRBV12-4	CASSLSGGGNQPQHF	TGTGCCAGCAGTTTATCCGGGGGTGGTAATCAGCCCCAGCATTTT
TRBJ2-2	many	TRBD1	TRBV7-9	CASSRTGAGELFF	TGTGCCAGCAGCAGGACAGGGGCCGGGGAGCTGTTTTTT
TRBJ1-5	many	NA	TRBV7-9	CASSPGGGGSNQPQHF	TGTGCCAGCAGCCCTGGGGGGGGAGGAAGCAATCAGCCCCAGCATTTT
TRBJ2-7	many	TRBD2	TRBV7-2	CASSFTSGGAGYEQYF	TGTGCCAGCAGCTTTACTAGCGGGGGGGCCGGGTACGAGCAGTACTTC
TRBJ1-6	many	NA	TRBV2	CASTLGEFYSPLHF	TGTGCCAGCACCTTAGGGGAGTTTTATTCACCCCTCCACTTT
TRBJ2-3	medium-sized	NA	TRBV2	CASSEVPGWDTQYF	TGTGCCAGCAGTGAAGTGCCAGGATGGGATACGCAGTATTTT
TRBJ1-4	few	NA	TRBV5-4	CASSPGGTNEKLFF	TGTGCCAGCAGCCCTGGCGGAACTAATGAAAAACTGTTTTTT
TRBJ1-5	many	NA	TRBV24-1	CATSDSTGWDQPQHF	TGTGCCACCAGTGATTCTACAGGGTGGGATCAGCCCCAGCATTTT
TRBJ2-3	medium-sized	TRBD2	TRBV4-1	CASSQENRLAGGGQYF	TGCGCCAGCAGCCAAGAAAATCGGCTAGCGGGGGGCGGGCAGTATTTT
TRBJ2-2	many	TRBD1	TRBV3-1	CASSPRGPGTGELFF	TGTGCCAGCAGCCCCAGGGGGCCAGGGACCGGGGAGCTGTTTTTT
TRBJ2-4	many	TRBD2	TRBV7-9	CASTPGTSGDQHHF	TGTGCCAGCACCCCTGGGACTAGCGGGGATCAGCACCACTTC
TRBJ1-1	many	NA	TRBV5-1	CASSLRGPEGNTEAFF	TGCGCCAGCAGCTTACGGGGGCCGGAGGGGAACACTGAAGCTTTCTTT
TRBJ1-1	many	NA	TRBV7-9	CASSLQTQNTEAFF	TGTGCCAGCAGCTTACAGACGCAGAACACTGAAGCTTTCTTT
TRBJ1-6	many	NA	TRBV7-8	CASSFRAGNSNSPLHF	TGTGCCAGCAGCTTCAGGGCGGGGAATTCTAATTCACCCCTCCACTTT
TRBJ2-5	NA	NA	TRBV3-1	CATTQGVARQETQYF	TGTGCCACCACCCAAGGGGTAGCCCGTCAAGAGACCCAGTACTTC
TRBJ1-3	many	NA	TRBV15	CATSKSRANTIYF	TGTGCCACCAGCAAATCGAGAGCAAACACCATATATTTT
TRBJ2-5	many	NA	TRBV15	CATSRDRAGVGPQYF	TGTGCCACCAGCAGAGATAGGGCAGGGGTGGGTCCCCAGTACTTC
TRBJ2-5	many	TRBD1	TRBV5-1	CASSLWDRGLETQYF	TGCGCCAGCAGCTTGTGGGACAGGGGGCTAGAGACCCAGTACTTC
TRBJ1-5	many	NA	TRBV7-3	CASSLRAGQPQHF	TGTGCCAGCAGCTTACGAGCGGGTCAGCCCCAGCATTTT
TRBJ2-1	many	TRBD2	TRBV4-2	CASSQLAGGSYNEQFF	TGTGCCAGCAGCCAACTAGCGGGGGGCTCCTACAATGAGCAGTTCTTC